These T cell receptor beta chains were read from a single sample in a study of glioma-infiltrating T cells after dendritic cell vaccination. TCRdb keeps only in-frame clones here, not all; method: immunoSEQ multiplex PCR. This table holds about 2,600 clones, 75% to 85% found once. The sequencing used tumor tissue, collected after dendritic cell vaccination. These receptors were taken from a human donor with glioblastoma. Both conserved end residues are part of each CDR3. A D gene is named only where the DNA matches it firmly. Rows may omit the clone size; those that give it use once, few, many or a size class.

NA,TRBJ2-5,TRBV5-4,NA,TGTGCCAGCAGCTTGTCCCTCCAAGAGACCCAGTACTTC,CASSLSLQETQYF
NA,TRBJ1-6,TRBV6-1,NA,TGTGCCAGCAGTGCCCGCGGGAGGGACATAATCTCCTATAATTCACCCCTCCACTTT,CASSARGRDIISYNSPLHF
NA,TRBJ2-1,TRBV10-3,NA,TGTGCCATCACTGCAAGTAGCTCCTACAATGAGCAGTTCTTC,CAITASSSYNEQFF
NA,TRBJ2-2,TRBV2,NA,TGTGCCAGCAGTGCCGTGAGGTCGAACACCGGGGAGCTGTTTTTT,CASSAVRSNTGELFF
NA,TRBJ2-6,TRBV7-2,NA,TGTGCCAGCAGCTTAGGGTCTGTTCGGTACGGCGTCCTGACTTTC,CASSLGSVRYGVLTF
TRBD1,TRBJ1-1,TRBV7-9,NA,TGTGCCAGCAGCTTAGTAAGGGGCAGGGGGGCCAGCACTGAAGCTTTCTTT,CASSLVRGRGASTEAFF
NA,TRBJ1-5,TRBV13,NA,TGTGCCAGCAGCTTAGCCAGGAGCAATCAGCCCCAGCATTTT,CASSLARSNQPQHF
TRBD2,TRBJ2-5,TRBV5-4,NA,TGTGCCAGCAGCCCAACCGGGACTAGCGGGGGGGCTTACCAGGAGACCCAGTACTTC,CASSPTGTSGGAYQETQYF
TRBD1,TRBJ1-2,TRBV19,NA,TGTGCCAGTAGTACGGGACAGGCGGGTGGCTACACCTTC,CASSTGQAGGYTF
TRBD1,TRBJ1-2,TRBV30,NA,TGTGCCTGGAGTTCCGGACAGGGCTCTTATGGCTACACCTTC,CAWSSGQGSYGYTF
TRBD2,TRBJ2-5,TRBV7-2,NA,TGTGCCAGCAGCCTTCGGGCCGGCGGGGGTCGAGAGACCCAGTACTTC,CASSLRAGGGRETQYF
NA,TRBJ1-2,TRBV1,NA,TGCACCAGCAGAAAGACATGTTGTGCAAAGACCTATGGCTACACCTTC,CTSRKTCCAKTYGYTF
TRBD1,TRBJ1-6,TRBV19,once,TGTGCCAGTAGCCCTTCCGGGACAGGGCTCCCTCCCCTCCACTTT,CASSPSGTGLPPLHF
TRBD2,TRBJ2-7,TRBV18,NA,TGTGCCAGCTCACCAAGGACGGGAGGGCGCTACGAGCAGTACTTC,CASSPRTGGRYEQYF
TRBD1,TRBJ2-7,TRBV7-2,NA,TGTGCCAGCAGCCCTACAGGGGGCTCGGGCTACGAGCAGTACTTC,CASSPTGGSGYEQYF
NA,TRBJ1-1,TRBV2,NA,TGTGCCAGCAGTGACAGACAGGAGTACACTGAAGCTTTCTTT,CASSDRQEYTEAFF
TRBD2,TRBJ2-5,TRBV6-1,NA,TGTGCCAGCAGTGTCCCACTAGCGGGGGGGCTGGAGACCCAGTACTTC,CASSVPLAGGLETQYF
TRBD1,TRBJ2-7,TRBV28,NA,TGTGCCAGCAGTCCCCCGGACAGGGGCTACGAGCAGTACTTC,CASSPPDRGYEQYF
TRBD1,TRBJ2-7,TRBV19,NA,TGTGCCAGTAGTATGACAGGGGCCTCCTACGAGCAGTACTTC,CASSMTGASYEQYF
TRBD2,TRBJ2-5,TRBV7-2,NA,TGTGCCAGCAGCGCGAGTCTAGCGGGCTTTGGGGAGACCCAGTACTTC,CASSASLAGFGETQYF
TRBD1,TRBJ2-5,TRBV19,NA,TGTGCCAGTAGTCGGGCAGGGGGCGCGACGGCCCGAGAGACCCAGTACTTC,CASSRAGGATARETQYF
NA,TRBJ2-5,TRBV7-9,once,TGTGCCAGCAGCTTAGGCGCGAGGTTGCAGGGAGGGTACTTC,CASSLGARLQGGYF
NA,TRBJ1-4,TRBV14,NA,TGTGCCAGCAGCCAAGATATCTACGGGGAACGGGAAAAACTGTTTTTT,CASSQDIYGEREKLFF
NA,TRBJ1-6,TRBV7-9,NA,TGTGCCAGCACTTACCTCGGAGGTAATTCACCCCTCCACTTT,CASTYLGGNSPLHF
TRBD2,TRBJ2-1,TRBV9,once,TGTGCCAGCAGCCCAGTAGTACTAGCGGGCCTTAATGAGCAGTTCTTC,CASSPVVLAGLNEQFF
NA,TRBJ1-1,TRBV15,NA,TGTGCCACCAGCAGAGATCGTATATCGGGGTTGAACACTGAAGCTTTCTTT,CATSRDRISGLNTEAFF
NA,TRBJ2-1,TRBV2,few,TGTGCCAGCAGTGAAAATTCGAACTTGAATGAGCAGTTCTTC,CASSENSNLNEQFF
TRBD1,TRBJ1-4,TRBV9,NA,TGTGCCAGCAGCGTGGGACAGGGTCGCGAAAAACTGTTTTTT,CASSVGQGREKLFF
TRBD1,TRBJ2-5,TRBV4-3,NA,TGCGCCAGCAGCCAAGATTTCGGGACAGGTCAAGAGACCCAGTACTTC,CASSQDFGTGQETQYF
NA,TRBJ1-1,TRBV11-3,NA,TGTGCCAGCAGGTTCCTCGGGAACACTGAAGCTTTCTTT,CASRFLGNTEAFF
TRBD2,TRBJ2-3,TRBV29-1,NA,TGCAGCGCTGAGACTAGCGGGGTTCGCACAGATACGCAGTATTTT,CSAETSGVRTDTQYF
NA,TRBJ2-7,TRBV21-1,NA,TGTGCCAGCAGCCTACCCAAGGGACTAGCGGGAGAGATTTACGAGCAGTACTTC,CASSLPKGLAGEIYEQYF
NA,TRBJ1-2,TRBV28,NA,TGTGCCAGCACCCTTACCACAGAGAGTGGCGGCTACACCTTC,CASTLTTESGGYTF